These 17 T cell receptor beta chains were sequenced from one sample in a study of blood T cell repertoires in COVID-19. The protocol was immunoSEQ multiplex PCR, while the TCRdb copy is restricted to in-frame clones and leaves out a portion. The data show 150,000 to 200,000 clones, approximately 82% seen once. The sample was peripheral blood. The receptors derive from a woman in her 40s with COVID-19, enrolled during active disease.

The chain has TRBV5-1 and TRBJ2-1, with 7 bases fitting TRBD1. The length of the CDR3 is 15 residues. V lost 4 bases and J lost 1; bases outside the gene matches: 5. In germline, CDR1 is SGHRS, CDR2 YFSETQ. DNA of the CDR3: TGCGCCAGCAGCCCAGGGGGTGGTTCCTACAATGAGCAGTTCTTC. This codes for CASSPGGGSYNEQFF.

The rearrangement uses TRBV28 and TRBJ1-6; no clear D. Germline V gene lookup returns CDR1 MDHEN and CDR2 SYDVKM. Trimming removed 3 bases from V and 10 bases from J, with 13 bases in between. This CDR3 region has 14 residues. CDR3 protein: CASSFGEGGSPLHF. The CDR3 nucleotides are TGTGCCAGCAGTTTTGGGGAGGGTGGGTCACCCCTCCACTTT.

The J gene is TRBJ2-1, the V gene TRBV27, with 9 bases matching TRBD2. CDR3 size: 14 residues. Germline V gives CDR1 MNHEY, CDR2 SMNVEV (reference sequence). V trimming: 7 bases; J trimming: 7 bases; junction bases outside the gene matches: 8. CDR3 sequence reads: CASNIAGAGNEQFF. The CDR3 nucleotides are TGTGCCAGCAACATAGCGGGAGCCGGGAATGAGCAGTTCTTC.

This clone was detected a few times. As DNA, the CDR3 is TGTGCCAGCAGTTTATCGTTAGGGGCTCGAGAAAAACTGTTTTTT. Protein: CASSLSLGAREKLFF. The V and J genes are TRBV27 and TRBJ1-4; the D gene is possibly TRBD1 (5 bases). CDR1 MNHEY and CDR2 SMNVEV come from the germline V gene (reference sequence). V lost 0 bases and J lost 8, with 13 bases in between. The CDR3 contains 15 residues.

The chain employs TRBV9 and TRBJ2-1; D possibly corresponds to TRBD1 (5 bases). The CDR3 totals 15 residues. Trimming removed 0 bases from V and 4 bases from J, with 11 bases in between. Germline CDR1 SGDLS, CDR2 YYNGEE. CDR3 sequence (DNA): TGTGCCAGCAGCGTAGACCAGGGAAGGTACAATGAGCAGTTCTTC. Translation: CASSVDQGRYNEQFF.

The rearrangement uses TRBV6-2 or TRBV6-3 and TRBJ1-1; the D is unclear. The V end lost 4 bases, the J end lost 1 base, and 10 bases lay between the germline ends. Germline V gives CDR1 MNHEY, CDR2 SVGEGT. The CDR3 sequence is 14 residues long. The CDR3 DNA is TGTGCCAGCAGTTTATTCCGGGAGAACACTGAAGCTTTCTTT. This translates into CASSLFRENTEAFF.

This clone was seen once. The chain carries TRBV19 and TRBJ2-1, with D tentatively TRBD2 (6 bases). From germline, CDR1 is LNHDA and CDR2 SQIVND (reference sequence). The CDR3 is 14 residues long. The V end lost 1 base, the J end lost 10 bases, and 14 bases lay between the germline ends. The CDR3 bases are TGTGCCAGTAGTATAGGGACTACGGCTGGCGAGCAGTTCTTC. It specifies CASSIGTTAGEQFF.

The V gene is TRBV3-1 (or the pseudogene TRBV3-2), the J gene TRBJ2-7; 10 bases are a match to TRBD2. This CDR3 spans 16 amino acids. Per germline, CDR1 LGHDT and CDR2 YNNKEL (reference sequence). The ends lost 3 bases at V and 6 bases at J; junction bases unmatched: 11. The CDR3 region is CASSQIPGTSVVEQYF. The CDR3 DNA reads TGTGCCAGCAGCCAGATTCCCGGGACTAGCGTCGTCGAGCAGTACTTC.

The chain links TRBV11-2 to TRBJ2-7, with D maybe TRBD1 (5 bases). V was trimmed by 9 bases and J by 3 bases, leaving 9 bases between them. This CDR3 is 11 amino acids long. Germline V gives CDR1 SGHAT, CDR2 FQNNGV. The CDR3 DNA reads as TGTGCCAGGTCTAGGGGCTACGAGCAGTACGTC. It is translated as CARSRGYEQYV.

This clone was picked up a small number of times. V gene TRBV7-9 combines with J gene TRBJ2-1; 16 nucleotides align to TRBD2. Germline V lookup: CDR1 SEHNR, CDR2 FQNEAQ (reference sequence). J lost 1 base, V lost 5 bases, and 5 bases had no gene match. The CDR3 is 18 amino acids. CDR3 coding DNA: TGTGCCAGCAGCACGGGACTAGCGGGAGGGCCTTCCTACAATGAGCAGTTCTTC. Protein: CASSTGLAGGPSYNEQFF.

The chain recombines TRBV3-1 (or the pseudogene TRBV3-2) with TRBJ2-1, with 7 bases that match TRBD2. The CDR3 sequence is 15 residues long. The ends lost 8 bases at V and 1 base at J; junction bases unmatched: 8. Per germline, CDR1 LGHDT and CDR2 YNNKEL (reference sequence). CDR3 loop: CASSSLARSYNEQFF. DNA for the CDR3: TGTGCCAGCTCCTCACTAGCGCGATCCTACAATGAGCAGTTCTTC.

This chain joins TRBV3-1 (or the pseudogene TRBV3-2) and TRBJ2-1; the match to TRBD2 covers 12 bases. This CDR3 has 16 residues. Germline CDR1 is LGHDT and CDR2 is YNNKEL (reference sequence). V lost 3 bases, J lost 5 bases, and 5 bases stayed unmatched. As DNA, the CDR3 is TGTGCCAGCAGCCACTGGACTAGCGGGAAACACAATGAGCAGTTCTTC. Protein sequence: CASSHWTSGKHNEQFF.

This clone was counted once. This chain uses TRBV7-3 with TRBJ2-5, with D uncertain. Germline loops: CDR1 SGHTA, CDR2 FQGTGA. The germline V and J ends were trimmed by 4 bases and 5 bases, with 11 bases remaining between them. This CDR3 is built from 13 residues. This CDR3 is CASSSYPLETQYF. CDR3 sequence (DNA): TGTGCCAGCAGCTCCTATCCTTTGGAGACCCAGTACTTC. The variable domain in full, with the rest retrieved from reference TRBV7-3 and TRBJ2-5, is GAGVSQTPSNKVTEKGKYVELRCDPISGHTALYWYRQSLGQGPEFLIYFQGTGAADDSGLPNDRFFAVRPEGSVSTLKIQRTERGDSAVYLCASSSYPLETQYFGPGTRLLVL.

The sample holds one count of this clone. This chain connects TRBV7-2 to TRBJ2-1; tentatively, D is TRBD2 (5 bases). The germline V gene encodes CDR1 SGHTA and CDR2 FQGNSA. This CDR3 comprises 15 residues. Between the trimmed V and J ends, which lost 0 bases and 3 bases, there was a span of 9 bases. CDR3 in amino acids: CASSLAGAVYNEQFF. In DNA form, the CDR3 reads TGTGCCAGCAGCTTAGCGGGAGCCGTCTACAATGAGCAGTTCTTC.

Concerning this clone itself: The sample has other DNA sequences that encode this CDR3 too. The chain has TRBV2 and TRBJ2-1; the match to TRBD2 covers 13 bases. The CDR3 is 16 amino acids. Trimming took 1 base from V and 7 from J; bases not matched to a gene: 4. Germline V gene lookup returns CDR1 SNHLY and CDR2 FYNNEI. The CDR3 loop is CASSEGLAGGLNEQFF. The CDR3 nucleotides are TGTGCCAGCAGTGAAGGACTAGCGGGGGGCCTGAATGAGCAGTTCTTC. Drawing the rest from reference TRBV2 and TRBJ2-1, the complete variable domain is EPEVTQTPSHQVTQMGQEVILRCVPISNHLYFYWYRQILGQKVEFLVSFYNNEISEKSEIFDDQFSVERPDGSNFTLKIRSTKLEDSAMYFCASSEGLAGGLNEQFFGPGTRLTVL.

This clone was observed a handful of times. The V gene is TRBV6-1, the J gene TRBJ2-5, with TRBD1 as a possible D gene (5 bases). Germline values: CDR1 MNHNS, CDR2 SASEGT. V gave up 3 bases and J gave up 0 bases, with 8 bases separating them. This CDR3 contains 14 residues. The CDR3 DNA follows: TGTGCCAGCAGTGAGGGGCTAGACCAAGAGACCCAGTACTTC. Its protein product is CASSEGLDQETQYF.

This clone showed up many times. The chain joins TRBV19 to TRBJ2-2, with TRBD1 matching over 8 bases. From germline, CDR1 is LNHDA and CDR2 SQIVND (reference sequence). V lost 7 bases, J lost 0 bases, and 7 bases stayed unmatched. This CDR3 spans 16 amino acids. For the CDR3, the DNA is TGTGCCAGTAAGAGGGACAGGATCACGAACACCGGGGAGCTGTTTTTT. Its protein product is CASKRDRITNTGELFF. The variable domain in full, completed from reference TRBV19 and TRBJ2-2, reads DGGITQSPKYLFRKEGQNVTLSCEQNLNHDAMYWYRQDPGQGLRLIYYSQIVNDFQKGDIAEGYSVSREKKESFPLTVTSAQKNPTAFYLCASKRDRITNTGELFFGEGSRLTVL.